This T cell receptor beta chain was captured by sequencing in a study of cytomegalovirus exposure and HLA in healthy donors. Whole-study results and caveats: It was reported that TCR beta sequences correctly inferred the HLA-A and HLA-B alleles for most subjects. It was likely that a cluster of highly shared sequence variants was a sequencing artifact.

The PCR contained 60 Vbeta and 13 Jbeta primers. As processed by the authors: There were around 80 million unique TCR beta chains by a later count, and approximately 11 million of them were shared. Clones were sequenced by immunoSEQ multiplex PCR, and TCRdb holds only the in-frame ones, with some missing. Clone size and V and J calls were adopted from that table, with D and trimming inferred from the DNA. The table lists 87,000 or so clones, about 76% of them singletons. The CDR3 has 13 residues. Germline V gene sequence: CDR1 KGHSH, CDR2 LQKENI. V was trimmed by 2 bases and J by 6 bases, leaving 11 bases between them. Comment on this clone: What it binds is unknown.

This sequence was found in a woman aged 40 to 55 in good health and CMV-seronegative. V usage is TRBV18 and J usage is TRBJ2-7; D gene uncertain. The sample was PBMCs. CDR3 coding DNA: TGTGCCAGCTCACCAACCCTACAGAGCGAGCAGTACTTC. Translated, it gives CASSPTLQSEQYF.